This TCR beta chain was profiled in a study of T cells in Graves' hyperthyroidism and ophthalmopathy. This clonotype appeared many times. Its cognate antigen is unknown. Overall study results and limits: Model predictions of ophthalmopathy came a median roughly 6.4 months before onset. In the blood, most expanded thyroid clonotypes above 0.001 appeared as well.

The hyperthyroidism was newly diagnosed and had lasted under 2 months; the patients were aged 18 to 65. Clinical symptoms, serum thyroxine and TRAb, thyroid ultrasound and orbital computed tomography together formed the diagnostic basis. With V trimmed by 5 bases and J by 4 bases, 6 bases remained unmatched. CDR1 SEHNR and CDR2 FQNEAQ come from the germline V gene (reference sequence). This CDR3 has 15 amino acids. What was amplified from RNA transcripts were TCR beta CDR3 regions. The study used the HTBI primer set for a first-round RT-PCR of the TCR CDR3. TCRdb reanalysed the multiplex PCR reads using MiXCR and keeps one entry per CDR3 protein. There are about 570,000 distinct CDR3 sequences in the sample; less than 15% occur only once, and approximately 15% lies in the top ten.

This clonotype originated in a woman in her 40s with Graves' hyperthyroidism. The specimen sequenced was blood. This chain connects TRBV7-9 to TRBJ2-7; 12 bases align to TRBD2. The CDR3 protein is CASSPQGLAGYEQYF. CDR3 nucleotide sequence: TGTGCCAGCAGCCCCCAAGGACTAGCGGGATACGAGCAGTACTTC.